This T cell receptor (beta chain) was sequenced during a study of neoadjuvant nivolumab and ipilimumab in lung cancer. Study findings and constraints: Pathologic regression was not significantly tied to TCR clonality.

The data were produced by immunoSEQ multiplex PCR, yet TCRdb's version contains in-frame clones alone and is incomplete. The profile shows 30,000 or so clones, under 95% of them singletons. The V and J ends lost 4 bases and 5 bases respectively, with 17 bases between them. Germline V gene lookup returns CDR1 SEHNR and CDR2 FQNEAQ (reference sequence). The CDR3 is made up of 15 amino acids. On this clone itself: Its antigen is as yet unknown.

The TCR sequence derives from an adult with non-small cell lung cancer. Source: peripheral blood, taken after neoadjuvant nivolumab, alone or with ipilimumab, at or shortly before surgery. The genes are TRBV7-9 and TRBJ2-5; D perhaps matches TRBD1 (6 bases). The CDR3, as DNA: TGTGCCAGCAGCTCCCACCTAGGGGGAGAGGAGACCCAGTACTTC. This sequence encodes CASSSHLGGEETQYF.